Following are 18 T cell receptor beta chains from one sample sequenced in a study of shared T cell receptors in the human thymus (dated by TCRdb to 2020 to 2023). Receptor amplification or capture employed the immunoSEQ multiplex PCR assay. The immuneACCESS repertoire file appears here via TCRdb, limited to in-frame rearrangements. These files lack a portion of the clones; in checked studies, under half of the deficit traces to unresolved V genes, and the cause of the others is not known. The sample has more than 550,000 clones on record, approximately 83% of them singletons. Around 0.0099% of the sample comes from the top ten. These same records also appear under a second study, on human thymus T cells.

Sequenced: thymocytes. The origin of the receptors is a girl in the first two years of life with a congenital heart defect. Donor details come from another sample of the same person, matched by shared clones.

This clone was picked up one time. In DNA, the CDR3 is TGTGCCAGCAGCACCAAACAGGGTTCCACAGATACGCAGTATTTT. It specifies CASSTKQGSTDTQYF. This chain links TRBV11-2 with TRBJ2-3; D might be TRBD1 (6 bases). CDR1 and CDR2 (germline): SGHAT, FQNNGV. Trimming took 5 bases from V and 2 from J, leaving 14 bases between them. This CDR3 is built from 15 residues.

The rearrangement joins TRBV28 to TRBJ1-6; a possible D gene is TRBD1 (5 bases). The germline V gene encodes CDR1 MDHEN and CDR2 SYDVKM. V was cut by 0 bases and J by 7 bases, with 10 bases left in between. The CDR3 covers 15 residues. CDR3 sequence: CASSLCAGINSPLHF. Here the CDR3 DNA reads TGTGCCAGCAGTTTATGCGCAGGGATAAATTCACCCCTCCACTTT.

The chain couples TRBV2 to TRBJ2-5, with D uncertain. Germline CDR1 SNHLY, CDR2 FYNNEI. V dropped 4 bases and J dropped 2 bases, with 8 bases sitting between them. The CDR3 is 13 amino acids. CDR3 sequence: CASSGDLQETQYF. CDR3 DNA sequence: TGTGCCAGCAGTGGCGACTTACAAGAGACCCAGTACTTC. The entire variable domain, with the rest obtained from reference TRBV2 and TRBJ2-5, is as follows: EPEVTQTPSHQVTQMGQEVILRCVPISNHLYFYWYRQILGQKVEFLVSFYNNEISEKSEIFDDQFSVERPDGSNFTLKIRSTKLEDSAMYFCASSGDLQETQYFGPGTRLLVL.

The chain is built from TRBV7-9 and TRBJ1-1; D remains ambiguous. Germline lookup yields CDR1 SEHNR and CDR2 FQNEAQ (reference sequence). This CDR3 has 16 amino acids. V lost 1 base and J lost 2, with 14 bases in between. The CDR3, as DNA: TGTGCCAGCAGCTTAGTGCGCGGCCTAGGAAACACTGAAGCTTTCTTT. The encoded protein is CASSLVRGLGNTEAFF.

The chain recombines TRBV27 with TRBJ1-6, with D hard to call. The length of the CDR3 is 13 residues. Deletions cut 8 bases from V and 8 bases from J, with 13 bases between. Germline V CDR1 and CDR2: MNHEY, SMNVEV (reference sequence). CDR3 region: CASQPGPHSPLHF. For the CDR3, the DNA is TGTGCCAGCCAGCCAGGTCCCCATTCACCCCTCCACTTT.

The CDR3 sequence is CASSQDARGHYEQYF. In DNA, the CDR3 is TGCGCCAGCAGCCAGGACGCCAGGGGACACTACGAGCAGTACTTC. The rearrangement links TRBV4-1 to TRBJ2-7, with D possibly TRBD1 on 6 matching bases. The V gene lost 3 bases and the J gene lost 3 bases, with 15 bases spanning the gap. The CDR3 is 15 residues long. Germline CDR1 is MGHRA and CDR2 is YSYEKL.

This chain connects TRBV4-1 to TRBJ2-7, with 10 bases identical to TRBD2. Germline V gene data show CDR1 as MGHRA and CDR2 as YSYEKL. With V trimmed by 2 bases and J by 3 bases, 1 base remained unmatched. The CDR3 consists of 14 residues. The CDR3 nucleotides are TGCGCCAGCAGCCAACTAGCGGGAGACTACGAGCAGTACTTC. Encoded protein: CASSQLAGDYEQYF.

V gene TRBV7-3 combines with J gene TRBJ2-3; 13 positions match TRBD2. The CDR3 is made up of 17 amino acids. Trimming took 4 bases from V and 3 from J; bases not matched to a gene: 7. The germline V gene has CDR1 SGHTA and CDR2 FQGTGA. CDR3 in DNA: TGTGCCAGCAGCTCTACTAGCGGGGGGGCGGGGACAGATACGCAGTATTTT. It codes for CASSSTSGGAGTDTQYF.

This clone appeared a few times. This sequence joins TRBV7-2 and TRBJ1-5; D possibly corresponds to TRBD1 (5 bases). Trimming took off 1 base at V and 1 base at J, with 11 bases between the two ends. CDR3 length: 16 residues. Germline CDR1 SGHTA, CDR2 FQGNSA. The CDR3 DNA is TGTGCCAGCAGCTTAGACAGGAATGTGAGCAATCAGCCCCAGCATTTT. Translation: CASSLDRNVSNQPQHF.

V gene TRBV28 combines with J gene TRBJ1-2; D uncertain. Germline CDR1 is MDHEN and CDR2 is SYDVKM. Trimming cost V 6 bases and J 3 bases, with 17 bases left between them. The CDR3 has 15 residues. The CDR3 DNA sequence: TGTGCCAGCAGCCTCGGGTGGGTCAAGGACTATGGCTACACCTTC. Protein: CASSLGWVKDYGYTF.

The chain uses TRBV15 and TRBJ1-1, with TRBD1 identical over 7 bases. CDR1 is LNHNV, CDR2 YYDKDF, per germline (reference sequence). The CDR3 is 15 amino acids. V was clipped by 3 bases and J by 2 bases; unmatched bases: 6. CDR3 in DNA: TGTGCCACCAGCAGTTGCGGACAGGCCAACACTGAAGCTTTCTTT. Translated, it gives CATSSCGQANTEAFF.

The chain combines TRBV25-1 with TRBJ1-2, with TRBD1 matching 8 bases. This CDR3 is built from 14 residues. V lost 4 bases, J lost 6 bases, and 7 bases stayed unmatched. Looked up from germline, CDR1 is MGHDK and CDR2 is SYGVNS. The CDR3, as DNA: TGTGCCAGCAGTGGTCCAGGGGGCTGGAATGGCTACACCTTC. It translates to CASSGPGGWNGYTF.

This chain connects TRBV4-2 to TRBJ2-3, with TRBD1 matching over 9 bases. Germline V CDR1 and CDR2: LGHNA, YNFKEQ. The CDR3 covers 18 residues. V shed 2 bases, J shed 4 bases, and the junction held 13 bases outside the gene matches. The CDR3 spells CASSQLGTGLEGADTQYF. The CDR3 nucleotides are TGTGCCAGCAGCCAACTGGGGACAGGGCTGGAGGGGGCAGATACGCAGTATTTT.

The CDR3 region has the DNA TGCAGTGCTCCCTTGTCCTACGAGCAGTACTTC. Its protein product is CSAPLSYEQYF. The chain combines TRBV20-1 with TRBJ2-7; D gene unclear. The V end was cut by 5 bases, the J end by 1 base, with 6 bases between. Per germline, CDR1 DFQATT and CDR2 SNEGSKA (reference sequence). The CDR3 has 11 amino acids.

Notes on this clone: The sample contains more than one DNA sequence encoding this CDR3. V gene TRBV27 combines with J gene TRBJ1-5; D ambiguous. Germline loops: CDR1 MNHEY, CDR2 SMNVEV (reference sequence). This CDR3 has 14 amino acids. Between the trimmed V and J ends, which lost 0 bases and 2 bases, there was a span of 5 bases. CDR3 nucleotide sequence: TGTGCCAGCAGTTTATCCGGGGGCAATCAGCCCCAGCATTTT. Translated: CASSLSGGNQPQHF.

V and J are TRBV27 and TRBJ1-1; D is undetermined. The V and J ends lost 6 bases and 4 bases respectively, with 15 bases between them. CDR3 length: 14 amino acids. CDR1 MNHEY and CDR2 SMNVEV come from the germline V gene (reference sequence). The CDR3 sequence is CASSVDPRGTEAFF. The CDR3 DNA sequence: TGTGCCAGCAGCGTTGACCCCCGGGGCACTGAAGCTTTCTTT.

The J gene is TRBJ2-1, the V gene TRBV5-6, with TRBD2 identical over 10 bases. This CDR3 is 15 amino acids long. CDR1 is SGHDT, CDR2 YYEEEE, per germline. V dropped 7 bases and J dropped 7; count of bases not matched to a gene: 11. The DNA for the CDR3 is TGTGCCAGCGGAACCGGGACTAGCGTCGTGAATGAGCAGTTCTTC. It yields the protein CASGTGTSVVNEQFF.

V usage is TRBV27 and J usage is TRBJ1-2; D gene ambiguous. With 6 bases removed from V and 5 bases from J, the gap between germline ends came to 13 bases. Germline lookup yields CDR1 MNHEY and CDR2 SMNVEV (reference sequence). This CDR3 has 13 residues. CDR3 protein: CASSINRAYGYTF. For the CDR3, the DNA is TGTGCCAGCAGCATAAATAGAGCGTATGGCTACACCTTC.